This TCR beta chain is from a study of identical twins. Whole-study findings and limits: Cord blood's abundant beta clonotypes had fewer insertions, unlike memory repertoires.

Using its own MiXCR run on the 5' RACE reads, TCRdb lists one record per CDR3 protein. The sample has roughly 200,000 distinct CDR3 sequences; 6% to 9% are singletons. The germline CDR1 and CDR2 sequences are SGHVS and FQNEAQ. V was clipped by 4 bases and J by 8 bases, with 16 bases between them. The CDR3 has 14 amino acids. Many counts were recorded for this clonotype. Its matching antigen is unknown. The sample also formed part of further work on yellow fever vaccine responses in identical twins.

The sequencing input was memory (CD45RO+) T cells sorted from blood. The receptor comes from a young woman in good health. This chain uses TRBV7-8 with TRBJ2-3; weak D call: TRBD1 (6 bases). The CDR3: CASSSNTGSGTQYF. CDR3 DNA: TGTGCCAGCAGCTCTAACACAGGGTCTGGTACGCAGTATTTT.